Below are 14 T cell receptor beta chains sequenced from a single sample in a study of CD8+ T cells in alopecia areata. Isolated RNA was reverse transcribed into cDNA used as the sequencing template. Libraries were prepared by immunoSEQ multiplex PCR; TCRdb keeps only in-frame clonotypes and omits some of them. The sample gives 200,000 or so clones, roughly two fifths of which show up once; around 0.48% is in the top ten. Treatment reported: oral pan-JAK inhibitor, 5-10 mg twice daily. Sample: CD4+ T cells sorted from blood, taken between weeks 30 and 35, from a patient treated with tofacitinib. These receptors originate from a human donor with alopecia areata.

This clone was counted many times. The rearrangement links TRBV7-9 to TRBJ2-3; the D is unclear. The germline CDR1 and CDR2 sequences are SEHNR and FQNEAQ (reference sequence). The CDR3 runs to 11 residues. V was shortened by 5 bases and J by 6 bases, with 6 bases between the two germline ends. The CDR3 bases are TGTGCCAGCAGCGATGGGGATACGCAGTATTTT. Encoded protein: CASSDGDTQYF.

The chain is built from TRBV5-1 and TRBJ2-3; D uncertain. Trimming pared 0 bases from V and 2 bases from J, leaving 13 bases between. This CDR3 has 16 amino acids. The germline CDR1 and CDR2 sequences are SGHRS and YFSETQ. The CDR3 spells CASSLGVSVITDTQYF. The CDR3 DNA is TGCGCCAGCAGCTTGGGGGTGTCAGTCATCACAGATACGCAGTATTTT.

The chain links TRBV9 to TRBJ1-3; tentatively, D is TRBD1 (5 bases). Germline assignment: CDR1 SGDLS and CDR2 YYNGEE. The ends were cut back, 4 bases at V and 3 bases at J, with 17 bases in the middle. The CDR3 contains 16 residues. The CDR3 sequence: CASSPSLPGGGNTIYF. CDR3 nucleotides: TGTGCCAGCAGCCCCTCGCTTCCGGGGGGTGGAAACACCATATATTTT.

This clone was recorded once. The gene calls are TRBV11-2 and TRBJ2-7; D not resolved. Germline V gene sequence: CDR1 SGHAT, CDR2 FQNNGV. The CDR3 spans 13 residues. Trimming shortened V by 2 bases and J by 1 base, and 6 bases separated the two germline ends. The CDR3 is CASSLRESYEQYF. Written as DNA, the CDR3 is TGTGCCAGCAGCTTAAGAGAGTCCTACGAGCAGTACTTC. The whole variable domain, remainder taken from reference TRBV11-2 and TRBJ2-7, is EAGVAQSPRYKIIEKRQSVAFWCNPISGHATLYWYQQILGQGPKLLIQFQNNGVVDDSQLPKDRFSAERLKGVDSTLKIQPAKLEDSAVYLCASSLRESYEQYFGPGTRLTVT.

This clone was counted once. The chain links TRBV7-9 to TRBJ1-5; D possibly corresponds to TRBD1 (5 bases). The CDR3 totals 14 residues. CDR1 SEHNR and CDR2 FQNEAQ come from the germline V gene (reference sequence). V dropped 3 bases and J dropped 7 bases, with 13 bases sitting between them. Written as DNA, the CDR3 is TGTGCCAGCAGCTTGAAGGGGACCCAACAGCCCCAGCATTTT. Protein: CASSLKGTQQPQHF.

A few counts support this clone. The V and J genes are TRBV10-3 and TRBJ2-7; TRBD2 might be the D (6 bases). CDR3 size: 14 residues. Between the trimmed V and J ends, which lost 8 bases and 2 bases, there was a span of 16 bases. Germline CDR1 ENHRY, CDR2 SYGVKD. CDR3 DNA: TGTGCCATCGGAGGATCCCAGCGGGCCTACGAGCAGTACTTC. Protein sequence: CAIGGSQRAYEQYF.

This clone has more than one count but fewer than ten. J is TRBJ2-2 and V is TRBV4-1; D unresolved. This CDR3 is 12 amino acids long. Trimming removed 3 bases at V and 7 bases at J, with 6 bases between. The germline V gene encodes CDR1 MGHRA and CDR2 YSYEKL. The CDR3 here is CASSQGNGELFF. For the CDR3, the DNA is TGCGCCAGCAGCCAGGGGAACGGGGAGCTGTTTTTT.

The rearrangement joins TRBV29-1 to TRBJ2-7; tentative D call: TRBD1 (6 bases). This CDR3 is built from 17 residues. Per germline, CDR1 SQVTM and CDR2 ANQGSEA. Trimming took off 0 bases at V and 1 base at J, with 19 bases between the two ends. As DNA, the CDR3 is TGCAGCGTTGAAGATTCGGATTTCGGGGACACGTCCTACGAGCAGTACTTC. This encodes CSVEDSDFGDTSYEQYF.

This clone was seen a handful of times. The chain uses TRBV9 and TRBJ1-2; D might be TRBD1 (6 bases). The V gene lost 0 bases and the J gene lost 4 bases, with 10 bases spanning the gap. CDR1 and CDR2 from the germline V gene are SGDLS and YYNGEE. CDR3 length equals 14 residues. The CDR3 reads CASSVEDSIYGYTF. CDR3 in DNA: TGTGCCAGCAGCGTAGAGGACAGTATCTATGGCTACACCTTC.

CDR3 protein: CASWGGEISSYEQYF. DNA of the CDR3: TGTGCCAGCTGGGGCGGGGAGATCTCCAGCTACGAGCAGTACTTC. The chain recombines TRBV6-5 with TRBJ2-7, with a possible D match to TRBD2 (6 bases). Trimming took 8 bases from V and 3 from J, leaving 20 bases between them. The CDR3 runs to 15 residues. CDR1 and CDR2 from the germline V gene are MNHEY and SVGAGI.

About this clone itself: A read error is likely here: a far larger clone is one base away. The same CDR3 can be traced to other DNA sequences in this sample. The chain joins TRBV4-1 to TRBJ2-5; D assignment may be TRBD1 or TRBD2 (6 bases each). CDR1 is MGHRA, CDR2 YSYEKL, per germline. CDR3 size: 15 residues. Deletions cut 0 bases from V and 13 bases from J, with 21 bases between. The CDR3 reads CASSQDGGGDSRLYF. The DNA of the CDR3 is TGCGCCAGCAGCCAAGATGGAGGGGGTGACTCCCGGCTGTACTTC.

The rearrangement uses TRBV20-1 and TRBJ2-5, with D unclear. In germline, CDR1 is DFQATT, CDR2 SNEGSKA (reference sequence). CDR3 length: 11 amino acids. V lost 1 base and J lost 5, with 5 bases in between. The CDR3 DNA follows: TGCAGTGCTAGAGTGAAGGAGACCCAGTACTTC. This translates into CSARVKETQYF.

The rearrangement links TRBV30 to TRBJ1-3; no firm D call. From germline, CDR1 is GTSNPN and CDR2 SVGIG (reference sequence). Trimming removed 7 bases from V and 3 bases from J, with 13 bases in between. The CDR3 loop spans 13 amino acids. The CDR3 loop is CASGKVLGNTIYF. The DNA for the CDR3 is TGTGCCTCCGGGAAGGTCCTTGGAAACACCATATATTTT.

The rearrangement joins TRBV7-9 to TRBJ1-4; D remains unclear. V lost 5 bases, J lost 6 bases, and 10 bases lay in between. This CDR3 region has 13 residues. Per germline, CDR1 SEHNR and CDR2 FQNEAQ (reference sequence). This CDR3 reads CASSGRTDEKLFF. CDR3 DNA: TGTGCCAGCAGCGGCAGGACGGATGAAAAACTGTTTTTT.